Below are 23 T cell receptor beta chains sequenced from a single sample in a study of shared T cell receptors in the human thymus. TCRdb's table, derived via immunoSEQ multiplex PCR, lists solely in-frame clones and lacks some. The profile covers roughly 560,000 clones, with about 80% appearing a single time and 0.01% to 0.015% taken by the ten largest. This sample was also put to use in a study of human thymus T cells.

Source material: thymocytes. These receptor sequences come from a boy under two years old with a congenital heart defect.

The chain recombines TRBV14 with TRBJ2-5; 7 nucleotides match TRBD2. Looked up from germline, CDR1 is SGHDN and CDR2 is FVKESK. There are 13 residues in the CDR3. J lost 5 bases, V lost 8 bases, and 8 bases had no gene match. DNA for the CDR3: TGTGCCAGCTCTACGGGAGGCGAGGAGACCCAGTACTTC. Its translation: CASSTGGEETQYF.

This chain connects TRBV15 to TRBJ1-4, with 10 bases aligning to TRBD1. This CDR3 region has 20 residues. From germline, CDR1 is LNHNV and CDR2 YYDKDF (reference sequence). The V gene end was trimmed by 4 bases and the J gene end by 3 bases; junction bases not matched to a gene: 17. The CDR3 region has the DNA TGTGCCACCAGCAAAGATACCCCCGGGACAGGGGATCTGTCTAATGAAAAACTGTTTTTT. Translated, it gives CATSKDTPGTGDLSNEKLFF.

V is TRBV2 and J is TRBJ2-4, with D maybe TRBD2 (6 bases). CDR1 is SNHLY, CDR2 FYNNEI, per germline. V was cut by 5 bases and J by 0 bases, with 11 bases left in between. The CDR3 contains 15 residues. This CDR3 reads CASSSSELAKNIQYF. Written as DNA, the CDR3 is TGTGCCAGCAGTTCTAGCGAATTAGCCAAAAACATTCAGTACTTC.

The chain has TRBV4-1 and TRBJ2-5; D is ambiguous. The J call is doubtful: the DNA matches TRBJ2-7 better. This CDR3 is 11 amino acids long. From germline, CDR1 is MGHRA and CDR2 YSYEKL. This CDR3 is CASSHSYEQYF. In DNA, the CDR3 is TGCGCCAGCTCGCACTCCTACGAGCAGTACTTC.

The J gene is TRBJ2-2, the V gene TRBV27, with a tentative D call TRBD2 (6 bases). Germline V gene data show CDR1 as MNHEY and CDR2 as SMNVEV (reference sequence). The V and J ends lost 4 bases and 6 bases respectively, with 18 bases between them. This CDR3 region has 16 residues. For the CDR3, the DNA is TGTGCCAGCAGTTGCCCCGTGGGGGGATCTCCCGGGGAGCTGTTTTTT. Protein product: CASSCPVGGSPGELFF.

In DNA, the CDR3 is TGTGCCAGCAGTTTATCTTGGCGGGGGGGGTCCTACGAGCAGTACTTC. It encodes CASSLSWRGGSYEQYF. This chain links TRBV27 with TRBJ2-7, with TRBD2 matching over 9 bases. The V and J ends lost 0 bases and 1 base, in that order; junction bases with no gene match: 4. Germline CDR1 is MNHEY and CDR2 is SMNVEV (reference sequence). The CDR3 consists of 16 residues.

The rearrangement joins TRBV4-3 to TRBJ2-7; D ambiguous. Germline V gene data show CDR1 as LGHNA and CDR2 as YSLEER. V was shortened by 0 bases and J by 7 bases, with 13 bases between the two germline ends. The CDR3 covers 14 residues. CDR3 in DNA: TGCGCCAGCAGCCAAGACTTAAGCGTCCGAGAGCAGTACTTC. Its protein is CASSQDLSVREQYF.

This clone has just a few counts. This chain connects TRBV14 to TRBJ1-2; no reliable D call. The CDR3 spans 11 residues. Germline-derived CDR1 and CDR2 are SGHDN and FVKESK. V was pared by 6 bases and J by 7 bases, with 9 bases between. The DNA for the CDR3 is TGTGCCAGCAGGGGGAGGATTGGCTACACCTTC. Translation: CASRGRIGYTF. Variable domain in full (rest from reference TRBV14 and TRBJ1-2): EAGVTQFPSHSVIEKGQTVTLRCDPISGHDNLYWYRRVMGKEIKFLLHFVKESKQDESGMPNNRFLAERTGGTYSTLKVQPAELEDSGVYFCASRGRIGYTFGSGTRLTVV.

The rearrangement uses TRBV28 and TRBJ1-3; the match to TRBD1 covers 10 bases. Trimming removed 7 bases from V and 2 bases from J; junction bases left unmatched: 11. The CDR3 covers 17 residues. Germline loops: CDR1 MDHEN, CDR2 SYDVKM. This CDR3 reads CASTDPGQGSPGNTIYF. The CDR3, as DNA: TGTGCCAGCACCGATCCGGGACAGGGGAGCCCTGGAAACACCATATATTTT. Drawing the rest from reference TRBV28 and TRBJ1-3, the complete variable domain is DVKVTQSSRYLVKRTGEKVFLECVQDMDHENMFWYRQDPGLGLRLIYFSYDVKMKEKGDIPEGYSVSREKKERFSLILESASTNQTSMYLCASTDPGQGSPGNTIYFGEGSWLTVV.

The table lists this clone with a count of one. The CDR3 DNA reads TGCGCCAGCAGCTTGGACGCCGACAGGGTCCGCTACGAGCAGTACTTC. This translates into CASSLDADRVRYEQYF. The V call is TRBV5-1, the J call TRBJ2-7; TRBD1 agrees at 7 bases. This CDR3 is built from 16 residues. CDR1 SGHRS and CDR2 YFSETQ come from the germline V gene. The J segment lost 3 bases and the V segment lost 0 bases, leaving 9 bases of the junction unmatched.

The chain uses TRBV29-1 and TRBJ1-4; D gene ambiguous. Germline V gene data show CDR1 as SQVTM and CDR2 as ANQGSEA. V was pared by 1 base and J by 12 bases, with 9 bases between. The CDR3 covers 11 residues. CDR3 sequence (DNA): TGCAGCGTTGAAGGGTTCGGGGAACTGTTTTTT. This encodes CSVEGFGELFF. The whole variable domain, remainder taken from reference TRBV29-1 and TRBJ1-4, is SAVISQKPSRDICQRGTSLTIQCQVDSQVTMMFWYRQQPGQSLTLIATANQGSEATYESGFVIDKFPISRPNLTFSTLTVSNMSPEDSSIYLCSVEGFGELFFGSGTQLSVL.

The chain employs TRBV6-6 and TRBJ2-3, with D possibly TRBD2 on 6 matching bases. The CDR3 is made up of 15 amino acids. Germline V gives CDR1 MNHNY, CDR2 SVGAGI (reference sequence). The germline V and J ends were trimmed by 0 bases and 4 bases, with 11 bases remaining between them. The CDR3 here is CASSYSKLAADTQYF. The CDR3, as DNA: TGTGCCAGCAGTTACTCGAAACTAGCCGCAGATACGCAGTATTTT.

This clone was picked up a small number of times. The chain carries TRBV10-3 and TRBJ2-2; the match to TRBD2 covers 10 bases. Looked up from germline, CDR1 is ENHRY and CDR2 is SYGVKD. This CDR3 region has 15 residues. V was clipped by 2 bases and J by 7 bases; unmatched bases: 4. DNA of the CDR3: TGTGCCATCAGTGAGAGCGGGAGGGCCGTCGGGGAGCTGTTTTTT. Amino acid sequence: CAISESGRAVGELFF.

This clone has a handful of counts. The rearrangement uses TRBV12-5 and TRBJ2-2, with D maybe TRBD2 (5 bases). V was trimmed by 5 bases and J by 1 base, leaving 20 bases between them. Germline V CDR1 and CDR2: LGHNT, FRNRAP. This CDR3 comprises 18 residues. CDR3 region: CASGLPRDSTMNTGELFF. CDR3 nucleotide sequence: TGTGCTAGTGGTCTCCCCCGGGATAGCACAATGAACACCGGGGAGCTGTTTTTT.

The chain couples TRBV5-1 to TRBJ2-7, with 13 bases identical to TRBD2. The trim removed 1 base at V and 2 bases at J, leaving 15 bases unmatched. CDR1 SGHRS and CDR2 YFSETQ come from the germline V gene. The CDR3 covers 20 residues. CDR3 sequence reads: CASSLSEGLAGPDLPYEQYF. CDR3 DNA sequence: TGCGCCAGCAGCTTGTCCGAGGGACTAGCGGGACCCGATCTCCCCTACGAGCAGTACTTC.

The CDR3 loop reads CALGGGLAGLTSYEQYF. CDR3 DNA sequence: TGTGCCTTGGGGGGGGGACTAGCGGGACTTACCTCCTACGAGCAGTACTTC. V usage is TRBV21-1 and J usage is TRBJ2-7; the D segment call TRBD2 is taken from the table without a DNA check. TRBV21-1 is shown as a pseudogene. The CDR3 runs to 17 residues.

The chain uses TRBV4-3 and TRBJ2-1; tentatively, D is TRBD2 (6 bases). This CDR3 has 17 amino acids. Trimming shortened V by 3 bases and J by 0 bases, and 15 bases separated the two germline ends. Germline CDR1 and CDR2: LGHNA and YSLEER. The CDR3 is CASSHVLRGSSYNEQFF. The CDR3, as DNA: TGCGCCAGCAGCCATGTCCTTCGGGGGAGCTCCTACAATGAGCAGTTCTTC.

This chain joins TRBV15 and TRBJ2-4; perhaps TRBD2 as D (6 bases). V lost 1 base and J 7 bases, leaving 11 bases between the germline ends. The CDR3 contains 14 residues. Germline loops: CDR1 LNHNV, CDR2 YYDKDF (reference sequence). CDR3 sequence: CATSRAPGRNIQYF. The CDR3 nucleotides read TGTGCCACCAGCAGAGCTCCAGGGAGGAACATTCAGTACTTC.

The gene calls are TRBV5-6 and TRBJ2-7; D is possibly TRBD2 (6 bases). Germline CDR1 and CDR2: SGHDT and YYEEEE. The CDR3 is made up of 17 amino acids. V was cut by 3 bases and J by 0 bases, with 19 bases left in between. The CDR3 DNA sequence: TGTGCCAGCAGCTCTGGAGGGAGAGCCGAAAGCTCCTACGAGCAGTACTTC. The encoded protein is CASSSGGRAESSYEQYF.

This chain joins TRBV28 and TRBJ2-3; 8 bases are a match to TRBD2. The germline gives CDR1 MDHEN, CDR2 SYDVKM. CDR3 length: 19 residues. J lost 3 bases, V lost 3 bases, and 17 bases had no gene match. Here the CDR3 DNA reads TGTGCCAGCAGTTTGCGGTCTCGGTCTCGGGAGGGTGAGACAGATACGCAGTATTTT. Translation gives CASSLRSRSREGETDTQYF.

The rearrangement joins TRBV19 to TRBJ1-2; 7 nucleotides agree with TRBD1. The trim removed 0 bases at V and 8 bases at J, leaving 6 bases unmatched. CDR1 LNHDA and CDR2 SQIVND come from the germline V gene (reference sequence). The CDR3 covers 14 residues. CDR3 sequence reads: CASSIEDRVEGYTF. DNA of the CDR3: TGTGCCAGTAGTATAGAAGACAGGGTGGAGGGCTACACCTTC.

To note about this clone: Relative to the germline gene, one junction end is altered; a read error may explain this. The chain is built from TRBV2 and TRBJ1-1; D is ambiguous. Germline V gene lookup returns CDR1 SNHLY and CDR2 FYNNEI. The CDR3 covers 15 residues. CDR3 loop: CATSLGSKYNTEAFF. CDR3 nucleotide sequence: TGTGCCACCAGTTTAGGGAGTAAATACAACACTGAAGCTTTCTTT.

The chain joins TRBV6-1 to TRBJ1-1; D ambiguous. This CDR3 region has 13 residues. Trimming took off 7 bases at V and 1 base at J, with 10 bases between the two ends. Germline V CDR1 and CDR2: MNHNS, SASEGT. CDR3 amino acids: CASTSGGNTEAFF. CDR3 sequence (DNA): TGTGCCAGCACTTCAGGAGGGAACACTGAAGCTTTCTTT.